This TCR beta chain derives from a study of breast tumors, draining lymph nodes, adjacent tissues. Trimming cost V 4 bases and J 1 base; bases outside gene matches: 9. Per germline, CDR1 SEHNR and CDR2 FQNEAQ (reference sequence). This CDR3 has 16 residues. MiXCR, applied by TCRdb to the multiplex PCR reads, yields one record per CDR3 protein. The table lists thousands of distinct CDR3 sequences, 35% to 55% of them singletons. Study-level points and caveats: Most tumor T cells seemingly derive from lymph node, then expand in tumor. Compared with lymph nodes, tumors were less diverse; compared with nontumor tissue, more. That most tumor T cells come from lymph nodes remained unproven. Compared with basal-like, luminal-like tumors shared significantly more repertoire with nontumor tissue.

This clonotype was counted between two and nine times. Its cognate antigen is unknown. The clonotype originates from a female donor with breast cancer. Some clones in this sample may be carry-over from other donors' samples. The rearrangement uses TRBV7-9 and TRBJ1-2; 7 bases match TRBD1. Specimen: tumor-adjacent breast tissue. The CDR3 DNA follows: TGTGCCAGCAGCTCGGAAGGGACAGCTTATAACTATGGCTACACCTTC. Amino acids: CASSSEGTAYNYGYTF. The full variable domain, with the rest looked up from reference TRBV7-9 and TRBJ1-2, is DTGVSQNPRHKITKRGQNVTFRCDPISEHNRLYWYRQTLGQGPEFLTYFQNEAQLEKSRLLSDRFSAERPKGSFSTLEIQRTEQGDSAMYLCASSSEGTAYNYGYTFGSGTRLTVV.